This paragraph covers one TCR beta chain sequence. As yet, its antigen is unknown. The use of a sample-barcoded 5' primer and a J-beta primer mix characterized a second PCR of about 6 to 12 cycles. Via MiXCR, TCRdb re-called the 5' RACE reads, giving one row per CDR3 protein. The table has fewer than 2,000,000 distinct CDR3 sequences, around 42% seen once. Donor samples were obtained from healthy Caucasian individuals from Russia, aged about 6 to 100. Each donor's blood draw was around 9.2 milliliters of peripheral blood. The length of the CDR3 is 16 residues. J lost 6 bases, V lost 5 bases, and 11 bases had no gene match. Germline lookup yields CDR1 LNHNV and CDR2 YYDKDF (reference sequence). This entry comes from a study of blood T cells in healthy people across ages. Study results and limitations: The lack of PBMC sorting stopped any conclusive naive versus antigen-experienced comparison.

The chain employs TRBV15 and TRBJ1-2; 11 bases are shared with TRBD1. Source material: blood. The sequence was collected from a human donor in good health. The CDR3 DNA reads as TGTGCCACCAGCTCCCGGACAGGGGGCTATGGGGATGGCTACACCTTC. It is translated as CATSSRTGGYGDGYTF.